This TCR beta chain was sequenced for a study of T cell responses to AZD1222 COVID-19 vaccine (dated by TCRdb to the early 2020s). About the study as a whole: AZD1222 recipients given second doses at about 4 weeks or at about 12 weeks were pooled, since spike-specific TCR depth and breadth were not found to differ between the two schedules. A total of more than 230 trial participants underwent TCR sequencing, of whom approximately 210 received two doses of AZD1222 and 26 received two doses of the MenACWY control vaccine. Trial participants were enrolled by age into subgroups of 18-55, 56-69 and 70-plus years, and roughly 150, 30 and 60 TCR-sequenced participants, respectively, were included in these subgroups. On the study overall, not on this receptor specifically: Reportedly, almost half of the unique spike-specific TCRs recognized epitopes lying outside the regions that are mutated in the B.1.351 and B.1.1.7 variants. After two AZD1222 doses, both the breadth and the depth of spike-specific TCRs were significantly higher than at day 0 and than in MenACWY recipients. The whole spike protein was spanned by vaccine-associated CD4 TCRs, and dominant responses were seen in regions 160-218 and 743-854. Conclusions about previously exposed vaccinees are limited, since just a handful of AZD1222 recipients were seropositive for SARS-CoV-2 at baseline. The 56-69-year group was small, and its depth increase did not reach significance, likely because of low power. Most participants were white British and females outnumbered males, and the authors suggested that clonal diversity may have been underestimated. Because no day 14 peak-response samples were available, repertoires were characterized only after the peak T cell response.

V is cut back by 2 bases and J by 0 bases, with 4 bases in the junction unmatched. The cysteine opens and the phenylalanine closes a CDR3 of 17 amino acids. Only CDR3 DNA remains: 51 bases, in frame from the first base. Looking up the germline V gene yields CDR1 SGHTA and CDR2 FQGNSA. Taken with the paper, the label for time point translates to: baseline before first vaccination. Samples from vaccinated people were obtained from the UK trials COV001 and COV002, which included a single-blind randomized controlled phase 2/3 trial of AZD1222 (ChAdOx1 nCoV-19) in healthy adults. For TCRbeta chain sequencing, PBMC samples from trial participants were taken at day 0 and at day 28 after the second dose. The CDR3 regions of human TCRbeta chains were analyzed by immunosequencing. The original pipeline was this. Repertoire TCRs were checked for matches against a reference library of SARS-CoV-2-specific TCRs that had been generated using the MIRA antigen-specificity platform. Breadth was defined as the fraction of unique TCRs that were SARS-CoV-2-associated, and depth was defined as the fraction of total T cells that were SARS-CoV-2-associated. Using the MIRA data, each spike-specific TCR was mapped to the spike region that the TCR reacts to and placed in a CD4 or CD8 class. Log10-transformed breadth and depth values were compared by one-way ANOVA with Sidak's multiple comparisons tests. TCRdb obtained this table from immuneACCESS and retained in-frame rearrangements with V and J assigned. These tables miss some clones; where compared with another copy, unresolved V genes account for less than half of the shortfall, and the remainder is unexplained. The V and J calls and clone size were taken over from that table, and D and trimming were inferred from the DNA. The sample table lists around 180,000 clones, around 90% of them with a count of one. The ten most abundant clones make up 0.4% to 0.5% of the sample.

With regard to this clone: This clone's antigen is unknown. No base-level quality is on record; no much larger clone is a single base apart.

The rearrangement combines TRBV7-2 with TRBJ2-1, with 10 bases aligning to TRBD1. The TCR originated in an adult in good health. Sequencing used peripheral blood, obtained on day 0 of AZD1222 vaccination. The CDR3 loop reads CASSLRGQGSSYNEQFF. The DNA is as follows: TGTGCCAGCAGCTTAAGGGGACAGGGGAGCTCCTACAATGAGCAGTTCTTC.